This TCR beta chain was identified in a study of cytomegalovirus exposure and HLA in healthy donors. Study-wide results and caveats: Among immune exposure information, only CMV serostatus was available. Accurate predictions that matched the HLA-A and HLA-B alleles of most subjects were reportedly made from TCR beta sequences.

This CDR3 is built from 17 residues. At sampling all donors were nominally healthy, likely with unrecorded immune exposures. With 60 Vbeta and 13 Jbeta primers, the PCR was carried out. Clones were read by immunoSEQ multiplex PCR, and TCRdb kept only the in-frame ones, dropping some. The table records 70,000 to 100,000 clones, 80% of them present only once. A note on this clone: Its antigen is as yet unknown.

This receptor was identified in a man aged 18 to 35 in good health and CMV-seronegative. The specimen sequenced was PBMCs. The rearrangement joins TRBV12-2 to TRBJ1-5; the table's D call, TRBD1, was not checked against the DNA. TRBV12-2 is a pseudogene segment. Here the CDR3 DNA reads TGTGCAAGTCGCCCAAAGAGTGGGACAGCCATCGGGCAGCCCCAGCATTTT. Translating it yields CASRPKSGTAIGQPQHF.